Below are 31 T cell receptor beta chains sequenced from a single sample in a study of cytomegalovirus exposure and HLA in healthy donors. In the PCR, 60 Vbeta and 13 Jbeta primers were used. The data were produced by immunoSEQ multiplex PCR, yet TCRdb's version contains in-frame clones alone and is incomplete. Here the sample spans fewer than 150,000 clones, just under 85% being singletons. The sample comprised PBMCs. These receptors were collected from a middle-aged man in good health and CMV-seropositive.

The chain couples TRBV15 to TRBJ2-7; D might be TRBD2 (5 bases). Germline values: CDR1 LNHNV, CDR2 YYDKDF (reference sequence). This CDR3 has 14 amino acids. Deletions cut 1 base from V and 4 bases from J, with 11 bases between. The CDR3 region has the DNA TGTGCCACCAGCAGAGGGACTCTGACTTACGAGCAGTACTTC. This sequence encodes CATSRGTLTYEQYF.

Only one count was recorded for this clone. The CDR3 DNA reads TGTGCCAGCAGTTCGACCCTGGCTAGCCGCTCCTACGAGCAGTACTTC. Protein product: CASSSTLASRSYEQYF. This rearrangement joins TRBV6-6 to TRBJ2-7; TRBD2 is a possible D gene (5 bases). V dropped 4 bases and J dropped 0 bases, with 16 bases sitting between them. The CDR3 spans 16 residues. From germline, CDR1 is MNHNY and CDR2 SVGAGI (reference sequence).

The chain uses TRBV4-1 and TRBJ2-2; TRBD2 aligns across 7 bases. Germline CDR1 is MGHRA and CDR2 is YSYEKL. CDR3 length equals 18 residues. V lost 4 bases and J lost 7; bases outside the gene matches: 18. As DNA, the CDR3 is TGCGCCAGCAGCCTCAGGAGCGGGACCACCTTCTTGGGCGGGGAGCTGTTTTTT. This gives the protein CASSLRSGTTFLGGELFF.

V gene TRBV14 combines with J gene TRBJ2-7, with D maybe TRBD2 (6 bases). V was shortened by 5 bases and J by 6 bases, with 14 bases between the two germline ends. This CDR3 has 13 residues. Germline V gives CDR1 SGHDN, CDR2 FVKESK. CDR3 sequence reads: CASSTGLGGEQYF. Here the CDR3 DNA reads TGTGCCAGCAGCACTGGATTGGGGGGCGAGCAGTACTTC.

CDR3 nucleotides: TGTGCCAGCAGGGAACAGAGAAATAGCAATCAGCCCCAGCATTTT. This codes for CASREQRNSNQPQHF. The rearrangement uses TRBV27 and TRBJ1-5, with unresolved D. Trimming pared 6 bases from V and 0 bases from J, leaving 12 bases between. Germline V gene sequence: CDR1 MNHEY, CDR2 SMNVEV (reference sequence). CDR3 size: 15 residues.

The chain recombines TRBV4-1 with TRBJ2-5, with TRBD2 as a possible D gene (5 bases). The CDR3 runs to 14 residues. Germline V gene lookup returns CDR1 MGHRA and CDR2 YSYEKL. Trimming stripped 4 bases from V and 4 bases from J, with 13 bases between. The chain's CDR3 is CASSPFDEGETQYF. CDR3 nucleotide sequence: TGCGCCAGCAGCCCATTCGACGAGGGAGAGACCCAGTACTTC.

The CDR3, as DNA: TGTGCCAGCAGCGATACGCGGAATGAGCAGTTCTTC. The encoded protein is CASSDTRNEQFF. The V call is TRBV13, the J call TRBJ2-1; D remains ambiguous. V dropped 5 bases and J dropped 7 bases, with 9 bases sitting between them. CDR1 PRHDT and CDR2 FYEKMQ come from the germline V gene (reference sequence). CDR3 size: 12 residues.

This rearrangement joins TRBV7-2 to TRBJ1-5; weak D call: TRBD1 (5 bases). The CDR3 spans 15 residues. Germline V gene data show CDR1 as SGHTA and CDR2 as FQGNSA. V dropped 0 bases and J dropped 5 bases, with 11 bases sitting between them. The CDR3 is CASSLAGAKDQPQHF. For the CDR3, the DNA is TGTGCCAGCAGCTTAGCAGGGGCAAAGGATCAGCCCCAGCATTTT.

The J gene is TRBJ2-1, the V gene TRBV7-6; 14 nucleotides agree with TRBD2. The CDR3 sequence is 17 residues long. Unmatched junction bases numbered 2, after V lost 4 bases and J lost 0 bases. Germline CDR1 and CDR2: SGHVS and FNYEAQ. The CDR3 DNA is TGTGCCAGCAGCTCCGGGACTAGCGGGAGCTCCTACAATGAGCAGTTCTTC. It yields the protein CASSSGTSGSSYNEQFF.

This clone showed up just once. The rearrangement links TRBV6-5 to TRBJ2-3; the match to TRBD1 covers 8 bases. CDR1 and CDR2 (germline): MNHEY, SVGAGI. CDR3 size: 11 residues. V lost 6 bases to trimming and J lost 9 bases; unmatched junction nucleotides: 2. Here the CDR3 reads CASRTGVTQYF. The CDR3 DNA reads as TGTGCCAGCAGGACAGGGGTGACGCAGTATTTT.

The V and J genes are TRBV19 and TRBJ1-5; the D gene is possibly TRBD1 (5 bases). Deletions cut 0 bases from V and 3 bases from J, with 6 bases between. From germline, CDR1 is LNHDA and CDR2 SQIVND (reference sequence). There are 14 residues in the CDR3. CDR3 region: CASSIDRANQPQHF. The CDR3 DNA sequence: TGTGCCAGTAGTATAGACAGGGCCAATCAGCCCCAGCATTTT.

This clone was seen more than once but under ten times. The V and J genes are TRBV30 and TRBJ1-5; D gene unclear. The V end was cut by 0 bases, the J end by 5 bases, with 8 bases between. CDR1 is GTSNPN, CDR2 SVGIG, per germline (reference sequence). The CDR3 length is 13 residues. The CDR3 bases are TGTGCCTGGAGTGTCGGGAGGGATCAGCCCCAGCATTTT. Its translation: CAWSVGRDQPQHF.

The chain recombines TRBV7-6 with TRBJ1-4; 8 positions agree with TRBD1. This CDR3 has 15 residues. Germline CDR1 SGHVS, CDR2 FNYEAQ. V shed 5 bases, J shed 6 bases, and the junction held 8 bases outside the gene matches. The CDR3 DNA sequence: TGTGCCAGCAGCGCCTTGACAGGGGTGGATGAAAAACTGTTTTTT. The encoded protein is CASSALTGVDEKLFF.

V gene TRBV27 combines with J gene TRBJ2-7; 12 nucleotides line up with TRBD2. Trimming removed 3 bases from V and 0 bases from J; junction bases left unmatched: 6. The CDR3 is 17 amino acids. From germline, CDR1 is MNHEY and CDR2 SMNVEV (reference sequence). In DNA form, the CDR3 reads TGTGCCAGCAGTTTCGTACTAGCGGGGGGTAGCTCCTACGAGCAGTACTTC. This codes for CASSFVLAGGSSYEQYF.

As DNA, the CDR3 is TGCGCCAGCAGCCCACAGGGGCAACGGGGCACTGAAGCTTTCTTT. Translated, it gives CASSPQGQRGTEAFF. This chain joins TRBV5-1 and TRBJ1-1, with 7 bases identical to TRBD1. This CDR3 has 15 amino acids. Trimming removed 4 bases from V and 4 bases from J; junction bases left unmatched: 10. CDR1 is SGHRS and CDR2 is YFSETQ in the germline V gene.

This chain connects TRBV9 to TRBJ2-2; weak D call: TRBD1 (6 bases). V lost 4 bases to trimming and J lost 7 bases, with 14 bases between them. This CDR3 contains 14 residues. Germline V gives CDR1 SGDLS, CDR2 YYNGEE. CDR3 nucleotides: TGTGCCAGCAGCCCCCGGACAGCCGACGGGGAGCTGTTTTTT. This codes for CASSPRTADGELFF. Using reference TRBV9 and TRBJ2-2 for the parts outside the CDR3, the full variable domain is DSGVTQTPKHLITATGQRVTLRCSPRSGDLSVYWYQQSLDQGLQFLIQYYNGEERAKGNILERFSAQQFPDLHSELNLSSLELGDSALYFCASSPRTADGELFFGEGSRLTVL.

The chain combines TRBV27 with TRBJ2-7; D is possibly TRBD2 (6 bases). The CDR3 runs 13 residues. Looked up from germline, CDR1 is MNHEY and CDR2 is SMNVEV (reference sequence). V was cut by 2 bases and J by 11 bases, with 16 bases left in between. This CDR3 is CASSLTGRWGEYF. CDR3 bases: TGTGCCAGCAGTTTAACCGGCAGGTGGGGGGAGTACTTC.

This rearrangement joins TRBV29-1 to TRBJ1-1; D is perhaps TRBD1 (5 bases). CDR1 and CDR2 (germline): SQVTM, ANQGSEA. V gave up 7 bases and J gave up 1 base, with 10 bases separating them. The CDR3 runs 12 residues. The CDR3 region has the DNA TGCAGCGGGGGGGGGAGGAACACTGAAGCTTTCTTT. This codes for CSGGGRNTEAFF.

This sequence joins TRBV5-4 and TRBJ2-1, with 8 bases aligning to TRBD1. V shed 4 bases, J shed 6 bases, and the junction held 12 bases outside the gene matches. This CDR3 contains 16 residues. CDR1 is SGHNT and CDR2 is YYREEE in the germline V gene (reference sequence). CDR3 sequence reads: CASSPAGQGLSNEQFF. CDR3 nucleotide sequence: TGTGCCAGCAGCCCGGCCGGACAGGGACTTAGCAATGAGCAGTTCTTC.

J is TRBJ1-2 and V is TRBV29-1, with 11 bases fitting TRBD1. Germline lookup yields CDR1 SQVTM and CDR2 ANQGSEA. The CDR3 contains 16 residues. With 4 bases clipped from V and 4 bases from J, the junction kept 11 bases outside the gene matches. In DNA, the CDR3 is TGCAGCGTTGCAGGGGACAGGGGGACCTACGGCTATGGCTACACCTTC. It codes for CSVAGDRGTYGYGYTF. The full variable domain, its missing parts supplied by reference TRBV29-1 and TRBJ1-2, is SAVISQKPSRDICQRGTSLTIQCQVDSQVTMMFWYRQQPGQSLTLIATANQGSEATYESGFVIDKFPISRPNLTFSTLTVSNMSPEDSSIYLCSVAGDRGTYGYGYTFGSGTRLTVV.

This chain connects TRBV19 to TRBJ2-2; the D gene is possibly TRBD2 (6 bases). This CDR3 spans 14 amino acids. V lost 8 bases to trimming and J lost 5 bases, with 15 bases between them. CDR1 LNHDA and CDR2 SQIVND come from the germline V gene (reference sequence). CDR3 nucleotide sequence: TGTGCCAGTCGCAGGGAGGCGAGAACCGGGGAGCTGTTTTTT. It codes for CASRREARTGELFF.

DNA for the CDR3: TGCGCCAGCAGCTCGAGGACAGACGCATCGAACACTGAAGCTTTCTTT. It yields the protein CASSSRTDASNTEAFF. V usage is TRBV5-1 and J usage is TRBJ1-1; possible D gene TRBD1, 6 bases. This CDR3 is 16 amino acids long. Germline V gene lookup returns CDR1 SGHRS and CDR2 YFSETQ. V shed 3 bases and J shed 1 base, with 16 bases lying between them.

The chain uses TRBV11-1 and TRBJ2-3, with 8 positions matching TRBD2. Per the germline V gene, CDR1 is SGHAT and CDR2 is FQDESV (reference sequence). The V segment lost 1 base and the J segment 4 bases; nucleotides outside the gene matches: 7. The CDR3 is 16 residues long. The CDR3 is CASSLEPSGGADTQYF. DNA of the CDR3: TGTGCCAGCAGCTTAGAGCCCAGCGGGGGCGCAGATACGCAGTATTTT.

The genes are TRBV7-3 and TRBJ2-2, with 9 nucleotides matching TRBD1. Germline V gene lookup returns CDR1 SGHTA and CDR2 FQGTGA. V lost 4 bases and J lost 6; bases outside the gene matches: 3. CDR3 length: 14 residues. Written as DNA, the CDR3 is TGTGCCAGCAGCTCTACAGGGGGCCCCGGGGAGCTGTTTTTT. Its translation: CASSSTGGPGELFF.

The chain employs TRBV28 and TRBJ1-1; tentatively, D is TRBD1 (5 bases). Looked up from germline, CDR1 is MDHEN and CDR2 is SYDVKM. V was trimmed by 3 bases and J by 4 bases, leaving 12 bases between them. This CDR3 contains 14 residues. This CDR3 reads CASSLRQLATEAFF. In nucleotides, the CDR3 is TGTGCCAGCAGTTTGCGACAGCTTGCCACTGAAGCTTTCTTT. The whole variable domain, filled in from reference TRBV28 and TRBJ1-1, reads DVKVTQSSRYLVKRTGEKVFLECVQDMDHENMFWYRQDPGLGLRLIYFSYDVKMKEKGDIPEGYSVSREKKERFSLILESASTNQTSMYLCASSLRQLATEAFFGQGTRLTVV.

This clone was picked up a small number of times. The CDR3 loop is CASSVGSGGAGEQYF. The CDR3 coding sequence is TGTGCCAGCAGCGTAGGGTCAGGGGGCGCGGGGGAGCAGTACTTC. The chain joins TRBV9 to TRBJ2-7; TRBD1 matches 8 bases. The CDR3 consists of 15 residues. CDR1 and CDR2 from the germline V gene are SGDLS and YYNGEE. V was clipped by 0 bases and J by 7 bases; unmatched bases: 9.

This clone was seen once. The genes are TRBV10-3 and TRBJ2-2, with 7 bases identical to TRBD1. V shed 3 bases and J 4 bases; nucleotides not matched to a gene: 5. This CDR3 spans 15 amino acids. The germline V gene has CDR1 ENHRY and CDR2 SYGVKD. CDR3 sequence: CAISDHRGGTGELFF. The CDR3 DNA sequence: TGTGCCATCAGTGACCACAGGGGCGGCACCGGGGAGCTGTTTTTT.

The chain links TRBV7-9 to TRBJ1-1; D is uncertain. V lost 0 bases and J 6 bases, leaving 11 bases between the germline ends. Germline lookup yields CDR1 SEHNR and CDR2 FQNEAQ (reference sequence). The CDR3 runs 14 residues. Here the CDR3 DNA reads TGTGCCAGCAGCTTAGCGGGGAGGTCCCCTGAAGCTTTCTTT. Translating it yields CASSLAGRSPEAFF. The entire variable domain, with the rest obtained from reference TRBV7-9 and TRBJ1-1, is as follows: DTGVSQNPRHKITKRGQNVTFRCDPISEHNRLYWYRQTLGQGPEFLTYFQNEAQLEKSRLLSDRFSAERPKGSFSTLEIQRTEQGDSAMYLCASSLAGRSPEAFFGQGTRLTVV.

The chain joins TRBV12-5 to TRBJ2-5; TRBD1 matches at 7 bases. Germline CDR1 reads LGHNT; CDR2 reads FRNRAP. Trimming at V came to 4 bases and at J to 10 bases, leaving 12 bases not matched to a gene. The CDR3 consists of 14 residues. For the CDR3, the DNA is TGTGCTAGTGGTTCCTTGGACAGGTCGTTAGGCCAGTACTTC. This codes for CASGSLDRSLGQYF.

The V gene is TRBV7-9, the J gene TRBJ2-5; tentative D call: TRBD2 (5 bases). The CDR3 covers 15 residues. Per the germline V gene, CDR1 is SEHNR and CDR2 is FQNEAQ (reference sequence). V lost 5 bases and J lost 4, with 17 bases in between. The CDR3 DNA reads as TGTGCCAGCAGCGACCGGGGTCCAAGGGCAGAGACCCAGTACTTC. It yields the protein CASSDRGPRAETQYF.

V usage is TRBV6-5 and J usage is TRBJ1-2; tentatively, D is TRBD1 (6 bases). There are 14 residues in the CDR3. The germline V gene encodes CDR1 MNHEY and CDR2 SVGAGI. V was cut by 0 bases and J by 4 bases, with 9 bases left in between. The CDR3 DNA reads as TGTGCCAGCAGTTACTCCGTACAGGGCTATGGCTACACCTTC. It translates to CASSYSVQGYGYTF.